These 15 T cell receptor beta chains originate from one sample sequenced in a study of T cell clonality in common variable immunodeficiency. Method: immunoSEQ multiplex PCR; TCRdb's copy keeps in-frame clones and lacks some. This sample has approximately 21,000 clones, each found more than once. Study-level findings and limits: In common variable immunodeficiency, TCR beta chains reportedly carried fewer deletions and N-nucleotide insertions.

Their antigens remain unidentified. Sequencing was performed on peripheral blood mononuclear cells. The receptor source for this set is a human donor with common variable immunodeficiency.

As to this clone: The read halts 3 residues ahead of the CDR3 end, with the missing end drawn from the germline J gene. V usage is TRBV6-2 or TRBV6-3 and J usage is TRBJ2-1, with a tentative D call TRBD2 (5 bases). The CDR3 has 14 amino acids. V was pared by 7 bases and J by 0 bases, with 10 bases between. In germline, CDR1 is MNHEY, CDR2 SVGEGT. The part of the CDR3 DNA that was read is TGTGCCAGCAATCGGGGTTCCTCCTACAATGAG. Encoded protein: CASNRGSSYNE. The full CDR3 sequence reads CASNRGSSYNEQFF.

In its sample, this clone was seen a few times. The CDR3 goes on 3 residues after the read ends, and that part is filled in from the germline J gene. The J gene is TRBJ2-1, the V gene TRBV18, with D possibly TRBD1 on 5 matching bases. This CDR3 is built from 14 residues. Deletions cut 5 bases from V and 7 bases from J, with 15 bases between. Germline CDR1 reads KGHSH; CDR2 reads LQKENI. The CDR3 loop reads CASSFLLGENEQFF. Partial CDR3 DNA: TGTGCCAGCTCATTTCTTCTAGGGGAAAATGAG.

This clone has only a few counts. Coverage ceases 3 residues before the CDR3 finishes, and the germline J gene fills in the end. V gene TRBV18 combines with J gene TRBJ1-2; 7 nucleotides align to TRBD1. The V gene's germline CDR1 is KGHSH and CDR2 LQKENI. CDR3 size: 14 residues. The CDR3 DNA, read in part, is TGTGCCAGCTCACCTGGTGGCACAGGGGTCGGC. This sequence encodes CASSPGGTGVG. The complete CDR3 reads CASSPGGTGVGYTF.

This clone turned up a few times. Read coverage stops 3 residues before the CDR3 terminus; the germline J gene supplies the remainder. The rearrangement uses TRBV7-2 and TRBJ2-3; 9 positions match TRBD2. The length of the CDR3 is 15 residues. CDR1 is SGHTA, CDR2 FQGNSA, per germline. Trimming cost V 3 bases and J 3 bases; bases outside gene matches: 4. The sequenced CDR3 bases are TGTGCCAGCAGCTTTAGCGGGAGTCGGACAGATACG. Its translation is CASSFSGSRTDT. The complete CDR3 protein is CASSFSGSRTDTQYF.

This clone was observed a handful of times. Read sequence stops 3 residues before the CDR3 end, and the germline J gene provides the missing end. This chain joins TRBV19 and TRBJ2-3, with D possibly matching TRBD2 (6 bases). The CDR3 runs 14 residues. Trimming removed 7 bases from V and 2 bases from J, with 13 bases in between. Germline loops: CDR1 LNHDA, CDR2 SQIVND (reference sequence). The part of the CDR3 DNA that was read is TGTGCCAGTACCATGGGGGGTAACACAGATACG. This codes for CASTMGGNTDT. The full CDR3 protein is CASTMGGNTDTQYF.

This clone was counted many times. The observed sequence ends 3 residues before the CDR3 terminus, with the missing tail filled in from the germline J gene. The V and J genes are TRBV20-1 and TRBJ2-2, with 8 bases fitting TRBD1. This CDR3 has 15 amino acids. V trimming: 3 bases; J trimming: 4 bases; junction bases outside the gene matches: 7. From germline, CDR1 is DFQATT and CDR2 SNEGSKA (reference sequence). The CDR3 is CSARRRDRFTGELFF. Incomplete CDR3 DNA: TGCAGTGCTAGGAGACGGGACAGGTTCACCGGGGAG.

Details on this clone: The read comes to an end 3 residues before the CDR3 does, leaving the germline J gene to fill in the end. This rearrangement joins TRBV18 to TRBJ2-1, with D possibly being TRBD2 (5 bases). Germline CDR1 KGHSH, CDR2 LQKENI. The V end lost 5 bases, the J end lost 5 bases, and 10 bases lay between the germline ends. CDR3 size: 13 residues. The sequenced CDR3 bases are TGTGCCAGCTCATCGACTACCAACAATGAG. Its translation: CASSSTTNNE. The CDR3 in full is CASSSTTNNEQFF.

This clone was counted a few times. The read falls 3 residues short of the CDR3 end, and the missing part is taken from the germline J gene. This chain uses TRBV5-6 with TRBJ2-5, with 7 positions matching TRBD1. CDR3 size: 15 residues. From germline, CDR1 is SGHDT and CDR2 YYEEEE. After removal of 1 base from V and 5 bases from J, the junction contained 8 bases not matched to a gene. The part of the CDR3 DNA that was read is TGTGCCAGCAGCTTGAGGGGGCCACGCGGGGAGACC. Its translation: CASSLRGPRGET. The full CDR3 is CASSLRGPRGETQYF.

This clone was seen more than once but under ten times. The read is 3 residues too short to cover the CDR3 end, so that end is filled in from the germline J gene. The chain is built from TRBV7-2 and TRBJ2-1; 9 bases are a match to TRBD2. The CDR3 has 15 residues. CDR1 is SGHTA and CDR2 is FQGNSA in the germline V gene. The V segment lost 8 bases and the J segment 4 bases; nucleotides outside the gene matches: 9. The DNA read from the CDR3 is TGTGCCAGCCGCCTACCTAGCGGGGCATACAATGAG. This translates into CASRLPSGAYNE. The complete CDR3 reads CASRLPSGAYNEQFF.

CDR3 bases read: TGTGCCAGCTCACCCCCGGGTCAGCTAGCCAAAAACATT. As protein: CASSPPGQLAKNI. The entire CDR3 protein is CASSPPGQLAKNIQYF. V usage is TRBV18 and J usage is TRBJ2-4; D uncertain. With the read ending 3 residues before the CDR3 end, the germline J gene is used to fill in that end. Trimming stripped 3 bases from V and 0 bases from J, with 12 bases between. Germline lookup yields CDR1 KGHSH and CDR2 LQKENI. The CDR3 totals 16 residues.

The sequenced CDR3 bases are TGTGCCAGCAGCTTAGTTGGCGGTAATCAGCCC. Amino acid sequence: CASSLVGGNQP. The entire CDR3 protein is CASSLVGGNQPQHF. The V call is TRBV7-2, the J call TRBJ1-5; D gene uncertain. The read ends 3 residues before the CDR3 terminus; that terminus is restored from the germline J gene. Looked up from germline, CDR1 is SGHTA and CDR2 is FQGNSA. The CDR3 totals 14 residues. The V end was cut by 1 base, the J end by 4 bases, with 8 bases between.

This clone has only a few counts. The junction shows a germline mismatch at one end, possibly a read error. The read terminates 3 residues before the CDR3 end, so the remaining end is supplied by the germline J gene. The chain has TRBV7-7 and TRBJ2-1, with 13 bases fitting TRBD2. The CDR3 has 16 amino acids. Germline V gene lookup returns CDR1 SSHAT and CDR2 FNYEAQ (reference sequence). The sequenced part of the CDR3 DNA is TGTGCTAGCAGCGCCAGGACTAGCGGGAGCTACAATGAG. Protein: CASSARTSGSYNE. The CDR3 in its entirety is CASSARTSGSYNEQFF.

This clone was picked up a small number of times. The read gets to within 3 residues of the CDR3 end, and the germline J gene fills in the rest. The rearrangement links TRBV19 to TRBJ2-1, with D unclear. This CDR3 region has 16 residues. The germline V gene encodes CDR1 LNHDA and CDR2 SQIVND (reference sequence). V was shortened by 4 bases and J by 0 bases, with 13 bases between the two germline ends. CDR3 amino acids: CASSTLTVTSYNEQFF. The DNA read from the CDR3 is TGTGCCAGTAGTACACTGACTGTAACCTCCTACAATGAG.

This clone is categorized as medium-sized. The CDR3 goes on 3 residues after the read ends, and that part is filled in from the germline J gene. The chain has TRBV12-3 or TRBV12-4 and TRBJ1-2; a possible D gene is TRBD1 (6 bases). The CDR3 length is 16 residues. The sequenced part of the CDR3 DNA is TGTGCCAGCGTTGGGAGTTCGGGGGGCCTCCGAGGGGGC. Amino acid sequence: CASVGSSGGLRGG. The complete CDR3 protein is CASVGSSGGLRGGYTF.

Only a few counts were recorded for this clone. The observed sequence ends 3 residues before the CDR3 terminus, with the missing tail filled in from the germline J gene. The chain joins TRBV18 to TRBJ1-5; 7 bases match TRBD1. This CDR3 has 14 residues. Trimming removed 6 bases from V and 0 bases from J; junction bases left unmatched: 2. Germline assignment: CDR1 KGHSH and CDR2 LQKENI. CDR3: CASSGQDSNQPQHF. CDR3 DNA, as far as it was read: TGTGCCAGCTCCGGACAGGATAGCAATCAGCCC. Variable domain in full (rest from reference TRBV18 and TRBJ1-5): NAGVMQNPRHLVRRRGQEARLRCSPMKGHSHVYWYRQLPEEGLKFMVYLQKENIIDESGMPKERFSAEFPKEGPSILRIQQVVRGDSAAYFCASSGQDSNQPQHFGDGTRLSIL.